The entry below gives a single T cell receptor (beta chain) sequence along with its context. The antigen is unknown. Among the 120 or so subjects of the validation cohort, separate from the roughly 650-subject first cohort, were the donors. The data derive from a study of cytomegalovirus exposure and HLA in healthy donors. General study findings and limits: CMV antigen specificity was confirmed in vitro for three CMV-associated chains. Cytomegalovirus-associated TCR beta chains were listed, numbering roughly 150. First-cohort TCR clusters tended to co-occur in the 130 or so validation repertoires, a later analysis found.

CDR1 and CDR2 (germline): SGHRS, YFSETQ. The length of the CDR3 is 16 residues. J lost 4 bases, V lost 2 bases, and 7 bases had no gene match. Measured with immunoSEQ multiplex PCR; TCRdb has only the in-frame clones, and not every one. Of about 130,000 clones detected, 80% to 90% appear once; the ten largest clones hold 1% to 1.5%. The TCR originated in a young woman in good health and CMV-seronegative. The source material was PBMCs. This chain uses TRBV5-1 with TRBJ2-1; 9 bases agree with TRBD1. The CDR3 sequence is CASSLQGARTYNEQFF. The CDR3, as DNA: TGCGCCAGCAGCTTACAGGGGGCGCGGACGTACAATGAGCAGTTCTTC.